Each of the 10 T cell receptor beta chains below was sequenced from the same sample in a study of blood T cell repertoires in COVID-19. Using immunoSEQ multiplex PCR, the repertoire was profiled, and TCRdb retains in-frame clones only, with some absent. The sample lists 360,000 or so clones, roughly 90% seen once, with 1% in the top ten. Sequences were obtained from PBMCs or T cells enriched from blood (not recorded which). The receptors originated from a woman aged 25 to 45 who had been exposed to COVID-19.

The chain uses TRBV6-5 and TRBJ2-7; D is perhaps TRBD1 (6 bases). V gave up 6 bases and J gave up 2 bases, with 17 bases separating them. This CDR3 has 15 residues. Germline V gives CDR1 MNHEY, CDR2 SVGAGI. The CDR3 DNA is TGTGCCAGCAGCAAAGGGTACGGGGACACCTACGAGCAGTACTTC. This codes for CASSKGYGDTYEQYF.

This chain uses TRBV10-3 with TRBJ2-7, with 9 bases lining up with TRBD2. Germline assignment: CDR1 ENHRY and CDR2 SYGVKD. J was trimmed by 4 bases and V by 10 bases; bases with no gene match: 8. This CDR3 comprises 13 residues. In nucleotides, the CDR3 is TGTGCCACTATAGCGGGAGTAGAGTACGAGCAGTACTTC. It translates to CATIAGVEYEQYF.

This chain uses TRBV27 with TRBJ2-5; 7 nucleotides agree with TRBD2. V shed 3 bases, J shed 2 bases, and the junction held 3 bases outside the gene matches. The CDR3 extends over 14 amino acids. Germline CDR1 is MNHEY and CDR2 is SMNVEV (reference sequence). CDR3 residues: CASSFFGGQETQYF. Here the CDR3 DNA reads TGTGCCAGCAGTTTCTTCGGGGGGCAAGAGACCCAGTACTTC.

The table lists this clone with a count of one. The V call is TRBV7-9, the J call TRBJ1-2, with D possibly matching TRBD1 (6 bases). The germline V gene has CDR1 SEHNR and CDR2 FQNEAQ (reference sequence). The CDR3 extends over 13 amino acids. Trimming removed 6 bases from V and 2 bases from J, with 10 bases in between. CDR3 nucleotide sequence: TGTGCCAGCAGTATCGGGACAAACTATGGCTACACCTTC. Amino acids: CASSIGTNYGYTF.

The chain joins TRBV29-1 to TRBJ2-5; maybe TRBD1 (5 bases). The V gene lost 5 bases and the J gene lost 2 bases, with 12 bases spanning the gap. The CDR3 spans 13 residues. Germline CDR1 and CDR2: SQVTM and ANQGSEA. The DNA for the CDR3 is TGCAGCGTTCCCCCAGGGTATCAAGAGACCCAGTACTTC. This encodes CSVPPGYQETQYF.

This clone occurred a few times. The J gene is TRBJ2-2, the V gene TRBV20-1; 12 bases fit TRBD2. The junction had 9 bases not matched to a gene; V was cut back by 3 bases and J by 4 bases. Germline V gene sequence: CDR1 DFQATT, CDR2 SNEGSKA (reference sequence). The length of the CDR3 is 17 residues. The CDR3 coding sequence is TGCAGTGCTAGTGGGGGCACTAGCGGGAGGTCCACCGGGGAGCTGTTTTTT. It encodes CSASGGTSGRSTGELFF.

The V gene is TRBV9, the J gene TRBJ2-3; D not certain. Trimming left V 7 bases short and J 0 bases short, with 9 bases between. CDR3 length: 13 residues. The germline gives CDR1 SGDLS, CDR2 YYNGEE. CDR3 loop: CASAVASTDTQYF. CDR3 DNA: TGTGCCAGCGCCGTGGCAAGCACAGATACGCAGTATTTT. Drawing the rest from reference TRBV9 and TRBJ2-3, the complete variable domain is DSGVTQTPKHLITATGQRVTLRCSPRSGDLSVYWYQQSLDQGLQFLIQYYNGEERAKGNILERFSAQQFPDLHSELNLSSLELGDSALYFCASAVASTDTQYFGPGTRLTVL.

This sequence joins TRBV3-1 (or the pseudogene TRBV3-2) and TRBJ1-3; D remains ambiguous. V shed 4 bases and J shed 4 bases, with 14 bases lying between them. Germline V gives CDR1 LGHDT, CDR2 YNNKEL (reference sequence). The CDR3 extends over 15 amino acids. The CDR3 reads CASSPAGVAGNTIYF. The DNA of the CDR3 is TGTGCCAGCAGCCCAGCCGGGGTAGCGGGAAACACCATATATTTT.

The chain recombines TRBV28 with TRBJ1-4; D is perhaps TRBD1 (6 bases). V was pared by 6 bases and J by 8 bases, with 25 bases between. CDR3 length: 17 amino acids. The germline V gene has CDR1 MDHEN and CDR2 SYDVKM. CDR3 bases: TGTGCCAGCAGCCGATCTTTCGTACAGGGCTTTCGCGAAAAACTGTTTTTT. It is translated as CASSRSFVQGFREKLFF.

The genes are TRBV7-9 and TRBJ2-2; D gene ambiguous. V lost 4 bases, J lost 1 base, and 10 bases lay in between. The CDR3 is 15 amino acids. The V gene's germline CDR1 is SEHNR and CDR2 FQNEAQ (reference sequence). The CDR3 sequence: CASSWQNRNTGELFF. The CDR3 nucleotides read TGTGCCAGCAGCTGGCAGAACCGGAACACCGGGGAGCTGTTTTTT.